The 13 T cell receptor beta chains in this list originate from one sample, sequenced in a study of blood T cell repertoires in COVID-19. TCRdb's table, derived via immunoSEQ multiplex PCR, lists solely in-frame clones and lacks some. In the table there are around 150,000 clones, 80% of which are singletons. Material: PBMCs or T cells enriched from blood (not recorded which). Receptors were obtained from a woman aged 60-75 years who had recovered from COVID-19.

The chain is built from TRBV10-1 and TRBJ2-7; TRBD1 is a possible D gene (6 bases). This CDR3 region has 13 residues. V lost 10 bases, J lost 6 bases, and 19 bases lay in between. The germline V gene has CDR1 WNHNN and CDR2 SYGVQD (reference sequence). In DNA form, the CDR3 reads TGCGCCACCCAAATAACCCGGGACACCGAGCAGTACTTC. Translating it yields CATQITRDTEQYF.

The chain joins TRBV10-1 to TRBJ1-6, with TRBD1 matching over 7 bases. The trim removed 1 base at V and 0 bases at J, leaving 6 bases unmatched. The CDR3 has 18 amino acids. The germline V gene encodes CDR1 WNHNN and CDR2 SYGVQD (reference sequence). CDR3 DNA sequence: TGCGCCAGCAGTGAGTATCCGGGACAGTACTCCTATAATTCACCCCTCCACTTT. This gives the protein CASSEYPGQYSYNSPLHF.

The V gene is TRBV30, the J gene TRBJ1-5; TRBD1 might be the D (6 bases). The CDR3 has 13 amino acids. With 3 bases removed from V and 7 bases from J, the gap between germline ends came to 13 bases. CDR1 and CDR2 (germline): GTSNPN, SVGIG (reference sequence). CDR3 residues: CAWREGGDQPQHF. Here the CDR3 DNA reads TGTGCCTGGAGAGAAGGGGGGGACCAGCCCCAGCATTTT.

The J gene is TRBJ2-5, the V gene TRBV5-1; perhaps TRBD1 as D (6 bases). There are 18 residues in the CDR3. V was trimmed by 2 bases and J by 2 bases, leaving 22 bases between them. Per the germline V gene, CDR1 is SGHRS and CDR2 is YFSETQ. As DNA, the CDR3 is TGCGCCAGCAGCTTCGGGTCCGGGACAATGGGGGTGCAAGAGACCCAGTACTTC. This sequence encodes CASSFGSGTMGVQETQYF.

This chain uses TRBV6-5 with TRBJ1-3; D is ambiguous. Germline V gene lookup returns CDR1 MNHEY and CDR2 SVGAGI. CDR3 size: 13 residues. The ends were cut back, 6 bases at V and 0 bases at J, with 6 bases in the middle. DNA of the CDR3: TGTGCCAGCAGGGCTCTCTCTGGAAACACCATATATTTT. Its translation: CASRALSGNTIYF.

This clone was found once. The chain joins TRBV23-1 to TRBJ1-4, with D perhaps matching TRBD1 (5 bases). TRBV23-1 is an open reading frame, and its role is uncertain. The CDR3 length is 15 residues. Trimming removed 4 bases at V and 5 bases at J, with 14 bases between. The DNA for the CDR3 is TGCGCCAGCAGTCCAAGAAGGGGTGAAAATGAAAAACTGTTTTTT. Translation gives CASSPRRGENEKLFF.

The rearrangement joins TRBV4-1 to TRBJ1-2; TRBD1 aligns across 9 bases. The CDR3 runs 15 residues. The germline V gene encodes CDR1 MGHRA and CDR2 YSYEKL. V shed 1 base, J shed 4 bases, and the junction held 4 bases outside the gene matches. CDR3 bases: TGCGCCAGCAGCCAAGTAACAGGGGGCCTCTATGGCTACACCTTC. This codes for CASSQVTGGLYGYTF.

This clone was observed once. The J gene is TRBJ1-6, the V gene TRBV5-1, with D possibly matching TRBD1 (5 bases). The CDR3 consists of 15 residues. Trimming removed 0 bases at V and 11 bases at J, with 15 bases between. Germline CDR1 reads SGHRS; CDR2 reads YFSETQ. In nucleotides, the CDR3 is TGCGCCAGCAGCTTGGACGGAGGGGTTGGGACACCCCTCCACTTT. Residues: CASSLDGGVGTPLHF.

CDR3 sequence: CASSPLPGTGGTYEQYF. In nucleotides, the CDR3 is TGTGCCAGCTCACCACTCCCCGGGACAGGGGGCACCTACGAGCAGTACTTC. The chain recombines TRBV18 with TRBJ2-7; 12 bases match TRBD1. Germline-derived CDR1 and CDR2 are KGHSH and LQKENI. The CDR3 totals 17 residues. V was pared by 1 base and J by 2 bases, with 6 bases of the junction left unmatched.

The rearrangement uses TRBV20-1 and TRBJ2-1, with 12 bases that match TRBD2. The germline V gene encodes CDR1 DFQATT and CDR2 SNEGSKA (reference sequence). The CDR3 extends over 17 amino acids. V was clipped by 3 bases and J by 3 bases; unmatched bases: 9. DNA of the CDR3: TGCAGTGCTAGTTCCCCTAGCGGGGGGGCCCTCTACAATGAGCAGTTCTTC. The encoded protein is CSASSPSGGALYNEQFF.

V usage is TRBV3-1 (or the pseudogene TRBV3-2) and J usage is TRBJ1-2; D not resolved. Trimming took 1 base from V and 4 from J, leaving 10 bases between them. Germline CDR1 reads LGHDT; CDR2 reads YNNKEL (reference sequence). This CDR3 is 14 amino acids long. This chain's CDR3 is CASSQGGQFYGYTF. CDR3 bases: TGTGCCAGCAGCCAAGGTGGGCAGTTCTATGGCTACACCTTC.

The gene calls are TRBV7-2 and TRBJ2-1, with 7 bases matching TRBD1. Unmatched junction bases numbered 4, after V lost 3 bases and J lost 2 bases. Germline V gives CDR1 SGHTA, CDR2 FQGNSA. This CDR3 has 15 residues. The CDR3 here is CASSFRQGAYNEQFF. DNA of the CDR3: TGTGCCAGCAGCTTCAGGCAGGGGGCCTACAATGAGCAGTTCTTC.

The chain couples TRBV12-5 to TRBJ1-4, with D possibly matching TRBD1 (5 bases). Per germline, CDR1 LGHNT and CDR2 FRNRAP. The V end lost 0 bases, the J end lost 8 bases, and 13 bases lay between the germline ends. The CDR3 consists of 15 residues. The CDR3 is CASGLVVYRTEKLFF. CDR3 nucleotides: TGTGCTAGTGGTTTGGTAGTCTACAGGACGGAAAAACTGTTTTTT. Full variable domain (outside the CDR3, taken from reference TRBV12-5 and TRBJ1-4): DARVTQTPRHKVTEMGQEVTMRCQPILGHNTVFWYRQTMMQGLELLAYFRNRAPLDDSGMPKDRFSAEMPDATLATLKIQPSEPRDSAVYFCASGLVVYRTEKLFFGSGTQLSVL.